The 2 T cell receptor beta chains presented below share a single source sample, sequenced in a study of cytomegalovirus exposure and HLA in healthy donors. The PCR contained 60 Vbeta and 13 Jbeta primers. TCRdb's copy holds only in-frame clones and misses some; the assay was immunoSEQ multiplex PCR. The repertoire holds 150,000 or so clones, with roughly 86% as singletons. Source material: PBMCs. These TCRs come from a man aged 18 to 35 in good health and CMV-seropositive.

V is TRBV6-5 and J is TRBJ2-2, with 7 bases that match TRBD1. The CDR3 runs to 16 residues. The V gene's germline CDR1 is MNHEY and CDR2 SVGAGI. The J segment lost 1 base and the V segment lost 2 bases, leaving 4 bases of the junction unmatched. CDR3 nucleotide sequence: TGTGCCAGCAGTTACACCTGGACAGGGAACACCGGGGAGCTGTTTTTT. Encoded protein: CASSYTWTGNTGELFF.

The chain combines TRBV7-6 with TRBJ2-1; D perhaps matches TRBD2 (5 bases). Germline CDR1 is SGHVS and CDR2 is FNYEAQ. This CDR3 spans 13 amino acids. Between the trimmed V and J ends, which lost 1 base and 9 bases, there was a span of 10 bases. The CDR3 coding sequence is TGTGCCAGCAGCTTAGGGACTGGTGGTGAGCAGTTCTTC. This sequence encodes CASSLGTGGEQFF. Full variable domain (remainder filled in from reference TRBV7-6 and TRBJ2-1): GAGVSQSPRYKVTKRGQDVALRCDPISGHVSLYWYRQALGQGPEFLTYFNYEAQQDKSGLPNDRFSAERPEGSISTLTIQRTEQRDSAMYRCASSLGTGGEQFFGPGTRLTVL.